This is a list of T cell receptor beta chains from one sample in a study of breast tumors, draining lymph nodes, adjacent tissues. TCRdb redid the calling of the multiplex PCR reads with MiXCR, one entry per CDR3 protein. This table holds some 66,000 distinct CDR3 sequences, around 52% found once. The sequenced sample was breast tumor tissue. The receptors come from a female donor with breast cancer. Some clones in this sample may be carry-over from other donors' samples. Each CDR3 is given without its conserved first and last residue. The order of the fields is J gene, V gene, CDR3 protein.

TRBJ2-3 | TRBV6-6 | ASSHGPGMGTDTQY
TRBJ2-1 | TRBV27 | ASSYLGLRNEQF
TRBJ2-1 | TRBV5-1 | ASSLTSGNNNEQF
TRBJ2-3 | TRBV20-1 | SALGPFTDTQY
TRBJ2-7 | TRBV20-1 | SALSGGPREQY
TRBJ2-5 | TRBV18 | ASSPAGFQETQY
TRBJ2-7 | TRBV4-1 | ASSQGVLNYEQY
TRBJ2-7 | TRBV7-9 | ASSVGPGPYEQY
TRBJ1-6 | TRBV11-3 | ASSLGQGANSPLH
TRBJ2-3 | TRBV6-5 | ASMGGVTDTQY
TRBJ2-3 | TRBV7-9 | ASSFQGLAATDTQY
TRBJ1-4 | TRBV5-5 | ASSLVGGEKLF
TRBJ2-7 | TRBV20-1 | SASLSEYEQY
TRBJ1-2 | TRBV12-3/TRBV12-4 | ASSSSGFTIYGYT
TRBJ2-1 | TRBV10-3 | AISEGTAYYNEQF
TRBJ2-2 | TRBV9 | ASSPDTGELF
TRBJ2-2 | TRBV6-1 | ASGGENGLGELF
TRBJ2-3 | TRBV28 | ASSLVGATRADTRY
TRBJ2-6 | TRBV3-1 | ASSQGLLTGFSGANVLT
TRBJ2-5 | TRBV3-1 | ASSPPGGGAETQY
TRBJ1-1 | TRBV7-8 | ASSATGDPVAF
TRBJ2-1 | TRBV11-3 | ASSTKAGYNEQF
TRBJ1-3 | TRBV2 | ASSEDSYSGNTIY
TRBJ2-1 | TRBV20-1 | SAKGGSSHPEQF
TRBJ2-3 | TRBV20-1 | SAGLTSGGPWY
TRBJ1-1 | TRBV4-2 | ASSQPPGQGKNTEAF
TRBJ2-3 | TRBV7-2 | ASSLAQGPDTQY
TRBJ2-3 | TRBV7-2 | ASSLDAGTDTQY
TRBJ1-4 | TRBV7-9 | ASSPQGAFYEQYFGEKLF
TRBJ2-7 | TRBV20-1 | SAMTGESSYEQY
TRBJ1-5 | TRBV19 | ASSITPRLPDQPQH
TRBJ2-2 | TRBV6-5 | ASSSGGAGELF
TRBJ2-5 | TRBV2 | ASRGTGLAGETQY
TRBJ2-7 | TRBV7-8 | ASSPRGRGRTYEQY
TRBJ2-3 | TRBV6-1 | ASSEELAGGGDTQY
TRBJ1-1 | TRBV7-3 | ASSLGGQNTEAF
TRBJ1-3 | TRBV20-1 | SARVTGVGGNTIY